One and the same sample provided the 25 T cell receptor beta chains below, sequenced in a study of blood T cell repertoires in COVID-19. Profiled with immunoSEQ multiplex PCR; TCRdb holds only in-frame clones, not every one. The data hold 350,000 to 450,000 clones, with about 90% observed a single time. Sequencing was done on a sample of PBMCs or T cells enriched from blood (not recorded which). All receptors derive from a woman aged 25 to 39 who had recovered from COVID-19.

This clone showed up just once. The chain couples TRBV28 to TRBJ1-5, with D possibly matching TRBD1 (5 bases). V dropped 7 bases and J dropped 0 bases, with 16 bases sitting between them. The CDR3 is made up of 16 amino acids. Germline V gene sequence: CDR1 MDHEN, CDR2 SYDVKM. The CDR3, as DNA: TGTGCCAGCACCATCGGGGGAATTTATAGCAATCAGCCCCAGCATTTT. Its translation is CASTIGGIYSNQPQHF. The entire variable domain, with the rest obtained from reference TRBV28 and TRBJ1-5, is as follows: DVKVTQSSRYLVKRTGEKVFLECVQDMDHENMFWYRQDPGLGLRLIYFSYDVKMKEKGDIPEGYSVSREKKERFSLILESASTNQTSMYLCASTIGGIYSNQPQHFGDGTRLSIL.

This rearrangement joins TRBV25-1 to TRBJ2-5; TRBD2 matches 7 bases. The CDR3 has 14 amino acids. Germline V CDR1 and CDR2: MGHDK, SYGVNS. Unmatched junction bases numbered 11, after V lost 7 bases and J lost 6 bases. The CDR3 is CASTPPGGYKTQYF. The CDR3 nucleotides read TGTGCCAGCACCCCCCCGGGGGGTTACAAGACCCAGTACTTC. Full variable domain (rest looked up from reference TRBV25-1 and TRBJ2-5): EADIYQTPRYLVIGTGKKITLECSQTMGHDKMYWYQQDPGMELHLIHYSYGVNSTEKGDLSSESTVSRIRTEHFPLTLESARPSHTSQYLCASTPPGGYKTQYFGPGTRLLVL.

This chain joins TRBV20-1 and TRBJ2-1; the D gene is possibly TRBD2 (6 bases). Germline V gives CDR1 DFQATT, CDR2 SNEGSKA (reference sequence). The V gene lost 3 bases and the J gene lost 9 bases, with 12 bases spanning the gap. This CDR3 comprises 12 residues. CDR3 protein: CSASAEGFEQFF. The CDR3 coding sequence is TGCAGTGCTAGTGCGGAGGGATTTGAGCAGTTCTTC.

The rearrangement links TRBV28 to TRBJ1-3; 10 nucleotides match TRBD1. The CDR3 is made up of 18 amino acids. The germline CDR1 and CDR2 sequences are MDHEN and SYDVKM. The trim removed 2 bases at V and 1 base at J, leaving 8 bases unmatched. For the CDR3, the DNA is TGTGCCAGCAGTTTAAACGGGGACAGGGGATTTTCTGGAAACACCATATATTTT. This translates into CASSLNGDRGFSGNTIYF.

In its sample, this clone was seen a few times. The V gene is TRBV21-1, the J gene TRBJ2-7; the table assigns TRBD1, which was not confirmed against the DNA. TRBV21-1 is annotated as a pseudogene. This CDR3 is 13 amino acids long. The CDR3 is CASSNRTGHEQYF. Written as DNA, the CDR3 is TGTGCCAGCAGCAATCGGACAGGGCACGAGCAGTACTTC.

This chain connects TRBV27 to TRBJ1-1; 8 bases map to TRBD1. Germline V gene data show CDR1 as MNHEY and CDR2 as SMNVEV (reference sequence). J was trimmed by 7 bases and V by 9 bases; bases with no gene match: 13. The CDR3 is 14 amino acids. The CDR3 DNA follows: TGTGCCAGACCAGGGGGCGGCCCTTACCTTGAAGCTTTCTTT. Translating it yields CARPGGGPYLEAFF.

The rearrangement uses TRBV5-4 and TRBJ2-7; TRBD2 matches at 12 bases. The V and J ends lost 4 bases and 6 bases, in that order; junction bases with no gene match: 5. Germline assignment: CDR1 SGHNT and CDR2 YYREEE (reference sequence). The CDR3 has 14 residues. As DNA, the CDR3 is TGTGCCAGCAGCCGACTAGCGGGAGTCTCCGAGCAGTACTTC. It codes for CASSRLAGVSEQYF.

The chain recombines TRBV30 with TRBJ2-7; the match to TRBD2 covers 10 bases. This CDR3 comprises 13 residues. Germline lookup yields CDR1 GTSNPN and CDR2 SVGIG (reference sequence). V lost 0 bases to trimming and J lost 4 bases; unmatched junction nucleotides: 0. CDR3 nucleotides: TGTGCCTGGAGTGTACTAGCGGGGTACGAGCAGTACTTC. Translation: CAWSVLAGYEQYF.

This chain joins TRBV29-1 and TRBJ1-3; D unclear. Germline-derived CDR1 and CDR2 are SQVTM and ANQGSEA. V lost 6 bases and J 0 bases, leaving 9 bases between the germline ends. The CDR3 has 13 residues. Here the CDR3 reads CSVLGGSGNTIYF. Written as DNA, the CDR3 is TGCAGCGTCCTCGGTGGCTCTGGAAACACCATATATTTT. The complete variable domain, with remaining parts taken from reference TRBV29-1 and TRBJ1-3, reads SAVISQKPSRDICQRGTSLTIQCQVDSQVTMMFWYRQQPGQSLTLIATANQGSEATYESGFVIDKFPISRPNLTFSTLTVSNMSPEDSSIYLCSVLGGSGNTIYFGEGSWLTVV.

V gene TRBV3-1 (or the pseudogene TRBV3-2) combines with J gene TRBJ1-5, with D unresolved. The V gene lost 1 base and the J gene lost 4 bases, with 5 bases spanning the gap. The CDR3 covers 13 residues. CDR1 is LGHDT and CDR2 is YNNKEL in the germline V gene (reference sequence). In DNA, the CDR3 is TGTGCCAGCAGCCAAGCCCCAAATCAGCCCCAGCATTTT. Amino acids: CASSQAPNQPQHF.

The genes are TRBV4-1 and TRBJ2-7; 12 bases are a match to TRBD2. Looked up from germline, CDR1 is MGHRA and CDR2 is YSYEKL. The CDR3 length is 15 residues. With 1 base clipped from V and 3 bases from J, the junction kept 1 base outside the gene matches. CDR3 DNA: TGCGCCAGCAGCCAAGGACTAGCGGGAGTCTACGAGCAGTACTTC. Translation gives CASSQGLAGVYEQYF.

This clone is a singleton in its sample. The V call is TRBV28, the J call TRBJ1-6; D is unclear. The CDR3 spans 16 residues. V was shortened by 3 bases and J by 13 bases, with 22 bases between the two germline ends. Germline CDR1 reads MDHEN; CDR2 reads SYDVKM. CDR3 in amino acids: CASSFGLRLERGPLHF. The CDR3 nucleotides are TGTGCCAGCAGTTTTGGACTCAGGTTGGAACGAGGTCCCCTCCACTTT. The full variable domain, completed using reference TRBV28 and TRBJ1-6, is DVKVTQSSRYLVKRTGEKVFLECVQDMDHENMFWYRQDPGLGLRLIYFSYDVKMKEKGDIPEGYSVSREKKERFSLILESASTNQTSMYLCASSFGLRLERGPLHFGNGTRLTVT.

J is TRBJ2-1 and V is TRBV19, with 10 bases aligning to TRBD2. V was clipped by 5 bases and J by 12 bases; unmatched bases: 13. CDR1 and CDR2 (germline): LNHDA, SQIVND (reference sequence). The CDR3 extends over 15 amino acids. This CDR3 is CASSAGFSSGSGQFF. In nucleotides, the CDR3 is TGTGCCAGTAGTGCCGGGTTTTCTAGCGGGAGTGGGCAGTTCTTC.

The V call is TRBV5-1, the J call TRBJ2-6; D unclear. Trimming shortened V by 4 bases and J by 0 bases, and 8 bases separated the two germline ends. Germline CDR1 reads SGHRS; CDR2 reads YFSETQ. The CDR3 totals 15 residues. The CDR3 DNA reads TGCGCCAGCAGCCCCGTCCCCTCTGGGGCCAACGTCCTGACTTTC. This encodes CASSPVPSGANVLTF.

The chain combines TRBV4-1 with TRBJ1-2; no reliable D call. Trimming cost V 2 bases and J 1 base, with 5 bases left between them. In germline, CDR1 is MGHRA, CDR2 YSYEKL. This CDR3 region has 13 residues. The CDR3 sequence: CASSQISNYGYTF. CDR3 DNA sequence: TGCGCCAGCAGCCAAATCAGTAACTATGGCTACACCTTC.

The V and J genes are TRBV7-6 and TRBJ1-1; D is unclear. The V gene lost 2 bases and the J gene lost 1 base, with 5 bases spanning the gap. The germline gives CDR1 SGHVS, CDR2 FNYEAQ. The CDR3 is 13 residues long. CDR3 in DNA: TGTGCCAGCAGCTTATCAGAGAACACTGAAGCTTTCTTT. It yields the protein CASSLSENTEAFF.

The V and J genes are TRBV7-2 and TRBJ2-7; tentative D call: TRBD2 (5 bases). CDR3 length: 16 residues. Germline V gene lookup returns CDR1 SGHTA and CDR2 FQGNSA. With 1 base removed from V and 0 bases from J, the gap between germline ends came to 13 bases. The CDR3 DNA reads as TGTGCCAGCAGCTTAGTGACGGGGTTAAGCTCCTACGAGCAGTACTTC. Protein product: CASSLVTGLSSYEQYF.

This clone appeared once. The gene calls are TRBV29-1 and TRBJ2-1, with a weak D call TRBD1 (6 bases). Germline values: CDR1 SQVTM, CDR2 ANQGSEA. V lost 3 bases and J 2 bases, leaving 14 bases between the germline ends. The CDR3 is made up of 15 amino acids. Here the CDR3 DNA reads TGCAGCGTTGAGGGGGCGGGCAGAACCTACAATGAGCAGTTCTTC. This sequence encodes CSVEGAGRTYNEQFF.

The chain combines TRBV6-5 with TRBJ2-1; TRBD2 is a possible D gene (5 bases). V was pared by 6 bases and J by 2 bases, with 14 bases between. CDR3 length equals 15 residues. The germline V gene has CDR1 MNHEY and CDR2 SVGAGI. The CDR3 spells CASRTRGTTYNEQFF. For the CDR3, the DNA is TGTGCCAGCAGGACCCGGGGTACGACCTACAATGAGCAGTTCTTC.

This clone appeared many times. V gene TRBV5-6 combines with J gene TRBJ2-1, with D maybe TRBD2 (6 bases). The CDR3 loop spans 14 amino acids. Per the germline V gene, CDR1 is SGHDT and CDR2 is YYEEEE. V lost 0 bases, J lost 5 bases, and 9 bases lay in between. DNA for the CDR3: TGTGCCAGCAGCTTGGCTAGCGCCCACAATGAGCAGTTCTTC. As protein: CASSLASAHNEQFF.

This CDR3 is CATSVRGRDGADTQYF. DNA of the CDR3: TGTGCCACCAGCGTACGCGGACGGGATGGGGCAGATACGCAGTATTTT. This rearrangement joins TRBV15 to TRBJ2-3, with D possibly TRBD2 on 5 matching bases. This CDR3 has 16 residues. Germline-derived CDR1 and CDR2 are LNHNV and YYDKDF (reference sequence). Trimming removed 5 bases at V and 4 bases at J, with 19 bases between.

The rearrangement uses TRBV27 and TRBJ2-1, with 8 bases lining up with TRBD2. J lost 1 base, V lost 7 bases, and 3 bases had no gene match. The CDR3 extends over 14 amino acids. The germline V gene encodes CDR1 MNHEY and CDR2 SMNVEV (reference sequence). The CDR3 region is CASTGGPSYNEQFF. CDR3 in DNA: TGTGCCAGCACGGGAGGGCCATCCTACAATGAGCAGTTCTTC.

The chain is built from TRBV2 and TRBJ1-1; 8 bases line up with TRBD1. CDR3 length: 14 residues. V gave up 9 bases and J gave up 3 bases; unmatched junction bases: 9. The germline V gene has CDR1 SNHLY and CDR2 FYNNEI. The CDR3 is CARTGVLGDTEAFF. CDR3 bases: TGTGCCAGGACAGGGGTACTAGGGGACACTGAAGCTTTCTTT.

The chain is built from TRBV5-4 and TRBJ2-5; 7 nucleotides align to TRBD1. The CDR3 sequence is 14 residues long. Germline-derived CDR1 and CDR2 are SGHNT and YYREEE (reference sequence). Losses at the gene ends were 4 bases for V and 4 bases for J; bases not matched to a gene: 7. DNA of the CDR3: TGTGCCAGCAGCCAGGGACAGAGAGGAGAGACCCAGTACTTC. Protein sequence: CASSQGQRGETQYF.

The rearrangement joins TRBV7-9 to TRBJ1-1; tentatively, D is TRBD1 (6 bases). V dropped 11 bases and J dropped 6 bases, with 13 bases sitting between them. Germline-derived CDR1 and CDR2 are SEHNR and FQNEAQ (reference sequence). The CDR3 spans 11 residues. CDR3 nucleotide sequence: TGTGCCGGCGGGGGCGAGGCTGAAGCTTTCTTT. Translated, it gives CAGGGEAEAFF.